The present entry profiles one T cell receptor (beta chain) with its context. This clonotype was observed many times. The clone's antigen remains unknown. Base qualities are not provided; no much larger clone lies one nucleotide away. The data originate from a study of T-cell reconstitution after alpha-beta-depleted transplantation in children (dated by TCRdb to the mid-2010s). Regarding the study in general: Using TCR repertoire profiling, the study followed T-cell immune reconstitution in a quantitative way in children after TCRalphabeta/CD19-depleted allogeneic hematopoietic cell transplantation. The paper's findings and limits, for the study overall: Over subsequent months, a decline in hyperexpanded clone frequencies was noted, and after one year, T-cell counts and TCRbeta diversity were mostly ascribed to newly produced T cells. The apparently early recovery of alphabetaT-cell counts about two months after transplant reportedly depended on only several hundred rapidly expanded clones that came from non-depleted graft cells. In some patients, high TCRbeta diversity at day 60 was attributed to recipient T cells and intrathymic progenitors that had survived conditioning.

Per the publication, the treatment or condition label means: allogeneic hematopoietic cell transplantation with graft depleted of TCRalphabeta T cells and CD19 B cells. Transplant recipients were children who received TCRalphabeta/CD19-depleted allogeneic hematopoietic cell grafts. The library was obtained by PCR. The reads were generated on an Illumina HiSeq 2500. To normalize quantification of the TCRbeta repertoire, the TCR libraries were built with molecular barcoding that relied on unique molecular identifiers. TCRdb reprocessing: public reads trimmed at Q25 with fastp, clones called with MiXCR, in-frame beta chains kept. Every entry covers one CDR3 protein and lists the most common genes and DNA from its rows. Recorded for this sample are hundreds of thousands of distinct CDR3 sequences; roughly a tenth of them occurred a single time. The ten largest clones capture roughly 27% of the sample.

The germline V gene sets CDR1 to SGHTA and CDR2 to FQGNSA. There are 15 amino acids in the CDR3, from cysteine to phenylalanine inclusive. Only the CDR3 part of the read is kept: 45 bases, read in frame from the first base. Germline trimming amounts to 1 base on V and 3 bases on J, with 3 as the count of junction bases outside the gene matches. The sequencing used PBMCs, collected before TCRalphabeta/CD19-depleted stem cell transplant. This TCR derives from a child younger than two with acute myeloid leukemia, due to receive a stem cell transplant. The sequence links TRBV7-2 to TRBJ1-2; the junction holds 9 bases that match TRBD1. The DNA sequence is given as TGTGCCAGCAGCTTAGATGGGACAGGGTACTATGGCTACACCTTC. This yields the protein CASSLDGTGYYGYTF.